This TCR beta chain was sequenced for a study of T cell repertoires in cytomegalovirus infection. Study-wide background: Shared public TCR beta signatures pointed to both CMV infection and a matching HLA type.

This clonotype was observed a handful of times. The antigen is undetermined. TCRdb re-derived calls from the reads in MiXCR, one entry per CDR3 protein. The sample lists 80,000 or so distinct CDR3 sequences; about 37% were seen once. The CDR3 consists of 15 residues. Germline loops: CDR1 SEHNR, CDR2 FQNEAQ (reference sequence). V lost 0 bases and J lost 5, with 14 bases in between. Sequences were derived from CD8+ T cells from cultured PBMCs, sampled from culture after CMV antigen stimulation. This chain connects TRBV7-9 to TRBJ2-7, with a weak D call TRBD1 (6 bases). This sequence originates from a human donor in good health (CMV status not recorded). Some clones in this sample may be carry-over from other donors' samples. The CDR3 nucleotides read TGTGCCAGCAGCTTAGCGCGGCAGGGGAGCAACGAGCAGTACTTC. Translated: CASSLARQGSNEQYF.